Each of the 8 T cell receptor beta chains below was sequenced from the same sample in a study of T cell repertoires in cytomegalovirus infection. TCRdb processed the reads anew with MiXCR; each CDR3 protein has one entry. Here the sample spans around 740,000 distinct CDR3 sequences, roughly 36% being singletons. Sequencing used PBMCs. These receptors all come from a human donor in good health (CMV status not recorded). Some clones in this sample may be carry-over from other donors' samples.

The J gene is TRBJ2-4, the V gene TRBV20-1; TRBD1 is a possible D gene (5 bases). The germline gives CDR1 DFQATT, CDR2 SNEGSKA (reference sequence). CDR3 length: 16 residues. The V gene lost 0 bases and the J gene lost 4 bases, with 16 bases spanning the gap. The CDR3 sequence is CSARDPRQTIKNIQYF. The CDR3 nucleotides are TGCAGTGCTAGAGACCCGCGACAGACCATAAAAAACATTCAGTACTTC.

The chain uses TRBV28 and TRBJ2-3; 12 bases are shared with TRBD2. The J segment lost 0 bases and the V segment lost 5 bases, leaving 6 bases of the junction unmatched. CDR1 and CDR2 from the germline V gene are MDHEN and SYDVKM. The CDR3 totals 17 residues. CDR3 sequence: CASSPRTSGASTDTQYF. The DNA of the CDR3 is TGTGCCAGCAGTCCCAGGACTAGCGGGGCGAGCACAGATACGCAGTATTTT.

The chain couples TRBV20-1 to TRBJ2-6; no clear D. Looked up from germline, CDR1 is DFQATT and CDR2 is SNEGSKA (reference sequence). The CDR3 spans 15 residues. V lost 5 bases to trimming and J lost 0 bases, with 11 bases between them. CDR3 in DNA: TGCAGTGCTGGGTCTGCGAGCTCTGGGGCCAACGTCCTGACTTTC. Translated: CSAGSASSGANVLTF.

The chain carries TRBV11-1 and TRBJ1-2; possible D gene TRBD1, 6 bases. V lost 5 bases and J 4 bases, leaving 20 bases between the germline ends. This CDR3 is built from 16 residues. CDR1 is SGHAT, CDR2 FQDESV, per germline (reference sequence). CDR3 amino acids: CASSAHTGTVGYGYTF. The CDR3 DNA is TGTGCCAGCAGCGCCCATACAGGGACCGTCGGCTATGGCTACACCTTC.

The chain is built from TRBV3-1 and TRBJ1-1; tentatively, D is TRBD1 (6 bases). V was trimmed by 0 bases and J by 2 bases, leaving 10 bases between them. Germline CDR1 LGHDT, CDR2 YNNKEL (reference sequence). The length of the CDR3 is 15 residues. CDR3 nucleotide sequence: TGTGCCAGCAGCCAAGATGTCGGGGGCAACACTGAAGCTTTCTTT. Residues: CASSQDVGGNTEAFF.

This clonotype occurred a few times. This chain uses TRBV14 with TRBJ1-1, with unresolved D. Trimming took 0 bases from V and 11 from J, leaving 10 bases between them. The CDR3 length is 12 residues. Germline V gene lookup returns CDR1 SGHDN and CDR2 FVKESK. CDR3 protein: CASSQDRARAFF. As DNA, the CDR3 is TGTGCCAGCAGCCAAGATAGGGCGAGGGCTTTCTTT.

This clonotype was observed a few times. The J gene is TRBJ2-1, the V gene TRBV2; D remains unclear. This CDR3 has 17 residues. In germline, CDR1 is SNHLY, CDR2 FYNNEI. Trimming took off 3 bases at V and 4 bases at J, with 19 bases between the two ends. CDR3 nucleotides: TGTGCCAGCAGTGACCAGAATAGTACTTATGGGTACAATGAGCAGTTCTTC. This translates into CASSDQNSTYGYNEQFF.

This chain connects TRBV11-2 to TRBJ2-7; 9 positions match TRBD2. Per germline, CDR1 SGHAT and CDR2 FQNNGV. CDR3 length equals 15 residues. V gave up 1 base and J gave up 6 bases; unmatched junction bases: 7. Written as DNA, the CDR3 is TGTGCCAGCAGCTTAGTTGTCGCGGGAGGGAGCGAGCAGTACTTC. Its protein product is CASSLVVAGGSEQYF.